This TCR beta chain emerged from a study of early T cells in non-severe SARS-CoV-2 infection. The overall study: It was bulk RNA from unsorted whole blood that was sequenced, and the chains were unpaired. Overall study findings and caveats: The study's VDJdb matching favored anti-spike CD8 responses and missed private and CD4 specificities.

This clonotype showed up many times. Its specificity is unknown. Per germline, CDR1 MDHEN and CDR2 SYDVKM. V lost 3 bases to trimming and J lost 3 bases; unmatched junction nucleotides: 3. The CDR3 consists of 14 residues. The TCR library protocol attached unique molecular identifiers to the individual cDNA molecules. TCRdb analysed the 5' RACE reads with MiXCR anew, one entry per CDR3 protein. The sample includes 60,000 to 65,000 distinct CDR3 sequences, approximately 13% seen only once; the top ten take roughly 4.2%. The rearrangement links TRBV28 to TRBJ2-3; 7 bases are shared with TRBD2. The sequenced material came from whole blood. The TCR sequence derives from an adult who was a healthcare worker with PCR-confirmed SARS-CoV-2 infection or an uninfected control (not recorded which). CDR3 sequence: CASSLPRETDTQYF. CDR3 nucleotides: TGTGCCAGCAGTTTGCCGCGGGAGACAGATACGCAGTATTTT.